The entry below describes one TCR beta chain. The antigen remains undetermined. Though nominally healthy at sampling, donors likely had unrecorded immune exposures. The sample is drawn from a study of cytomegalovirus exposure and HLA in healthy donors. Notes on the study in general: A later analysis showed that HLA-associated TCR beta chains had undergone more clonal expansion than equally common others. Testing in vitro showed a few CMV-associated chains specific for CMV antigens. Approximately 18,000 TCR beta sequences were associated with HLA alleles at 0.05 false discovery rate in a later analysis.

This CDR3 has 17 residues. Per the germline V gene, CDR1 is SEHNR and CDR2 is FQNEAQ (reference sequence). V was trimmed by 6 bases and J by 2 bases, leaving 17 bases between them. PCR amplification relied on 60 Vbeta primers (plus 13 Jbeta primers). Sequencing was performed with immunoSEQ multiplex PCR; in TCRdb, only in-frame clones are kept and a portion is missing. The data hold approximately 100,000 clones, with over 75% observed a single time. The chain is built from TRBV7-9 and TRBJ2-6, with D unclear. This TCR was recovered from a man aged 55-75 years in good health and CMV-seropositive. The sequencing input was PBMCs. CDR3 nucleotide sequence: TGTGCCAGCAGTGGGCTCGCCCTCGCCCCTGGGGCCAACGTCCTGACTTTC. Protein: CASSGLALAPGANVLTF.